What follows are 2 T cell receptor beta chains derived from one specimen sequenced in a study of T cell clonality in common variable immunodeficiency. General observations from the study: Common variable immunodeficiency TCR beta sequences reportedly had fewer deletions and N-nucleotide insertions.

Their cognate antigens are unknown. Sequencing used immunoSEQ multiplex PCR; TCRdb keeps in-frame clones, though not all of them. The specimen has 15,000 to 20,000 clones, none found just once. Input material: peripheral blood mononuclear cells. The source of these receptors is a human donor with common variable immunodeficiency.

This clone was detected many times. The CDR3 sequence: CASSLIGSRGEQYF. CDR3 DNA (partial): TGTGCCAGCAGCTTAATCGGGAGTCGGGGCGAG. V and J are TRBV7-2 and TRBJ2-7; D perhaps matches TRBD2 (6 bases). The read comes to an end 3 residues before the CDR3 does, leaving the germline J gene to fill in the end. The CDR3 spans 14 residues. V shed 2 bases and J shed 6 bases, with 14 bases lying between them. The germline V gene encodes CDR1 SGHTA and CDR2 FQGNSA.

This clone has a count of ten or more. From the germline J gene comes the end of the CDR3, since the read stops 3 residues before it. The chain recombines TRBV18 with TRBJ2-1, with TRBD2 matching over 9 bases. Unmatched junction bases numbered 0, after V lost 3 bases and J lost 0 bases. This CDR3 contains 15 residues. Germline-derived CDR1 and CDR2 are KGHSH and LQKENI. The DNA read from the CDR3 is TGTGCCAGCTCACCTAGCGGGGGCTCCTACAATGAG. Amino acid sequence: CASSPSGGSYNE. The CDR3, in full, reads CASSPSGGSYNEQFF. Looking up the rest from reference TRBV18 and TRBJ2-1 gives the full variable domain: NAGVMQNPRHLVRRRGQEARLRCSPMKGHSHVYWYRQLPEEGLKFMVYLQKENIIDESGMPKERFSAEFPKEGPSILRIQQVVRGDSAAYFCASSPSGGSYNEQFFGPGTRLTVL.